Listed here is a single TCR beta chain. Germline CDR1 LNHDA, CDR2 SQIVND (reference sequence). With 6 bases removed from V and 5 bases from J, the gap between germline ends came to 19 bases. This CDR3 region has 15 residues. Treatment here: oral pan-JAK inhibitor, 5-10 mg twice daily. The data were obtained in a study of CD8+ T cells in alopecia areata. Once RNA had been extracted, it was reverse transcribed into cDNA to act as the sequencing template. Assay used: immunoSEQ multiplex PCR; TCRdb lists only in-frame clones, some missing. The sample lists 150,000 to 200,000 clones; 58% were seen once. The chain recombines TRBV19 with TRBJ2-5, with D possibly TRBD2 on 5 matching bases. The sample in question was CD4+ T cells sorted from blood, obtained between weeks 55 and 65, from a patient treated with tofacitinib. This clonotype originated in a human donor with alopecia areata. CDR3 residues: CASSLEAVSWETQYF. The CDR3 coding sequence is TGTGCCAGTAGCCTTGAAGCGGTATCCTGGGAGACCCAGTACTTC. Using reference TRBV19 and TRBJ2-5 for the parts outside the CDR3, the full variable domain is DGGITQSPKYLFRKEGQNVTLSCEQNLNHDAMYWYRQDPGQGLRLIYYSQIVNDFQKGDIAEGYSVSREKKESFPLTVTSAQKNPTAFYLCASSLEAVSWETQYFGPGTRLLVL.